The rows below give T cell receptor beta chains drawn from one sample of a study of shared clonotypes between healthy human individuals. This table comes from immunoSEQ multiplex PCR, and its TCRdb copy is limited to in-frame clones, with some not included. Among approximately 1,000,000 clones listed, about 80% were seen once. The specimen sequenced was memory CD4+ T cells from PBMCs. The receptors here all came from a man younger than 30 in good health. Some clones in this sample may be carry-over from other donors' samples. Each CDR3 is given with its conserved first and last residue. The D gene is left open where the match is weak. Some rows have no size entry. The others give once, few or many, or a class for an expanded clone.

D gene	clone size	V gene	J gene	CDR3 protein	CDR3 DNA
-	-	TRBV6-5	TRBJ1-5	CASSYRGNQPQHF	TGTGCCAGCAGTTACCGAGGGAATCAGCCCCAGCATTTT
-	-	TRBV7-3	TRBJ1-2	CASSPGSLYYGYTF	TGTGCCAGCAGCCCCGGGTCCCTGTACTATGGCTACACCTTC
TRBD2	-	TRBV28	TRBJ2-2	CASSPDSGRRYTGELFF	TGTGCCAGCAGTCCTGATAGCGGGAGGCGGTACACCGGGGAGCTGTTTTTT
-	-	TRBV19	TRBJ1-1	CASSISSSWLNTEAFF	TGTGCCAGTAGTATTTCAAGTTCGTGGCTGAACACTGAAGCTTTCTTT
TRBD1	once	TRBV7-8	TRBJ1-1	CASSLNKGAANTEAFF	TGTGCCAGCAGCTTAAATAAGGGGGCAGCGAACACTGAAGCTTTCTTT
TRBD2	-	TRBV30	TRBJ2-3	CAWSGMGLAGRDTQYF	TGTGCCTGGAGTGGGATGGGACTAGCGGGTCGAGATACGCAGTATTTT
-	-	TRBV19	TRBJ1-2	CASRERAGITSYGYTF	TGTGCCAGTAGAGAAAGGGCAGGCATCACTTCCTATGGCTACACCTTC
TRBD1	-	TRBV11-3	TRBJ2-7	CASSFGTAPYEQYF	TGTGCCAGCAGCTTTGGGACAGCGCCCTACGAGCAGTACTTC
TRBD2	once	TRBV5-1	TRBJ2-1	CASRNLAGASYNEQFF	TGCGCCAGCAGGAACTTAGCGGGAGCCTCCTACAATGAGCAGTTCTTC
-	-	TRBV5-1	TRBJ1-2	CASSVYGDGYTF	TGCGCCAGCAGCGTCTATGGGGATGGCTACACCTTC
-	-	TRBV2	TRBJ2-7	CASIPRRGEGYEQYF	TGTGCCAGCATCCCCCGTAGGGGCGAAGGCTACGAGCAGTACTTC
TRBD1	-	TRBV28	TRBJ1-1	CASQDRGGHTEAFF	TGTGCCAGTCAGGACAGGGGAGGCCACACTGAAGCTTTCTTT
-	-	TRBV7-9	TRBJ2-7	CASSTSTEYEQYF	TGTGCCAGCAGCACTTCGACAGAATACGAGCAGTACTTC
-	once	TRBV6-1	TRBJ2-7	CASSEQASREQYF	TGTGCCAGCAGTGAACAGGCCTCGCGCGAGCAGTACTTC
-	-	TRBV6-1	TRBJ2-5	CASSVGGQETQYF	TGTGCCAGCAGTGTAGGGGGACAAGAGACCCAGTACTTC
-	many	TRBV11-2	TRBJ2-7	CASSLDRGSGYEQYF	TGTGCCAGCAGCTTGGATAGGGGGTCGGGCTACGAGCAGTACTTC
-	-	TRBV11-3	TRBJ1-1	CASSITVNTEAFF	TGTGCCAGCAGCATTACAGTGAACACTGAAGCTTTCTTT
-	-	TRBV7-9	TRBJ2-2	CASRWDRTRELFF	TGTGCCAGCAGATGGGACCGTACCCGGGAGCTGTTTTTT
-	-	TRBV7-9	TRBJ1-5	CASSPRGSNQPQHF	TGTGCCAGCAGTCCGCGGGGTAGCAATCAGCCCCAGCATTTT
TRBD1	few	TRBV30	TRBJ1-5	CAWSGAGGQPQHF	TGTGCCTGGAGTGGGGCAGGGGGTCAGCCCCAGCATTTT
-	-	TRBV5-1	TRBJ1-3	CASSSGSGNTIYF	TGCGCCAGCAGCTCCGGCTCTGGAAACACCATATATTTT
-	-	TRBV7-9	TRBJ1-1	CASSDRVGGTEAFF	TGTGCCAGCAGCGACCGGGTGGGGGGCACTGAAGCTTTCTTT
-	-	TRBV18	TRBJ2-7	CASSTGASYEQYF	TGTGCCAGCTCAACCGGGGCTTCCTACGAGCAGTACTTC
TRBD1	-	TRBV6-6	TRBJ1-2	CASGTGGYGYTF	TGTGCCAGCGGGACAGGGGGCTATGGCTACACCTTC